Below are 26 T cell receptor beta chains sequenced from a single sample in a study of CXCR3-negative and CXCR3-positive naive CD8 T cells. cDNA libraries for TRB were generated by 5' RACE incorporating UMI labels. TCRdb reprocessed the 5' RACE reads and reports one entry per CDR3 protein, with no DNA. The listing records several thousand distinct CDR3 sequences. Sequencing input: naive CXCR3- CD8+ T cells from blood. The subset: CD45RO-CCR7+CD27+CD95- naive CD8+ T cells lacking CXCR3 (TNR3-). The receptors originated from a human donor in good health. Some clones in this sample may be carry-over from other donors' samples.

CDR3 sequence reads: CATSSDRATGELFF. The rearrangement uses TRBV15 and TRBJ2-2; as DNA is missing, the TRBD1 call by TCRdb cannot be tested. The V gene's germline CDR1 is LNHNV and CDR2 YYDKDF (reference sequence). The CDR3 contains 14 residues.

The chain links TRBV4-1 to TRBJ1-2; TCRdb's assignment of TRBD1 cannot be checked, as there is no DNA. The germline CDR1 and CDR2 sequences are MGHRA and YSYEKL. The CDR3 totals 14 residues. CDR3 in amino acids: CASSQEAPDYGYTF.

The chain has TRBV7-8 and TRBJ2-1; absent DNA, TCRdb's TRBD2 call cannot be checked. This CDR3 region has 18 residues. Germline CDR1 and CDR2: SGHVS and FQNEAQ. The CDR3 reads CASSLTSAIASSYNEQFF.

In terms of frequency, this clonotype is medium-sized (0.01 to 0.1%). The V and J genes are TRBV13 and TRBJ2-3. Germline V gene sequence: CDR1 PRHDT, CDR2 FYEKMQ (reference sequence). This CDR3 has 14 residues. The CDR3 sequence: CASRGNSGTDTQYF.

The CDR3 loop is CASSSPGTGVQYF. V and J are TRBV7-9 and TRBJ2-7; TCRdb selects TRBD1, and the lack of DNA leaves this call unchecked. The CDR3 spans 13 residues. Looked up from germline, CDR1 is SEHNR and CDR2 is FQNEAQ (reference sequence). Supplemented by reference TRBV7-9 and TRBJ2-7, the full variable domain reads DTGVSQNPRHKITKRGQNVTFRCDPISEHNRLYWYRQTLGQGPEFLTYFQNEAQLEKSRLLSDRFSAERPKGSFSTLEIQRTEQGDSAMYLCASSSPGTGVQYFGPGTRLTVT.

V gene TRBV29-1 combines with J gene TRBJ2-1; TCRdb gives TRBD2 as the D gene, but with no DNA this cannot be confirmed. From germline, CDR1 is SQVTM and CDR2 ANQGSEA. This CDR3 comprises 14 residues. CDR3: CSGQGLAGGYEQFF.

The chain combines TRBV10-2 with TRBJ1-1; lacking DNA, the TRBD1 call made by TCRdb goes unchecked. The CDR3 is 15 residues long. The germline V gene has CDR1 WSHSY and CDR2 SAAADI. This CDR3 reads CASSEYEGRGTEAFF.

This chain connects TRBV19 to TRBJ1-1; TCRdb lists TRBD1, though no DNA is available to test this call. Germline CDR1 LNHDA, CDR2 SQIVND (reference sequence). The CDR3 totals 15 residues. CDR3: CASSIQGARPTEAFF.

The CDR3 spells CASSLEEGFPEAFF. The chain couples TRBV7-9 to TRBJ1-1; absent DNA, TCRdb's TRBD1 call cannot be checked. The CDR3 consists of 14 residues. Germline CDR1 SEHNR, CDR2 FQNEAQ (reference sequence).

The chain employs TRBV29-1 and TRBJ2-2; the TRBD1 assignment by TCRdb is unverifiable without DNA. Looked up from germline, CDR1 is SQVTM and CDR2 is ANQGSEA. The CDR3 is made up of 16 amino acids. CDR3 amino acids: CSVAGTGVRGTAELFF.

Measured by frequency, this clonotype is medium-sized. J is TRBJ2-3 and V is TRBV7-2; TCRdb proposes TRBD2, but this gene call is untestable without DNA. The CDR3 is 13 amino acids. The germline gives CDR1 SGHTA, CDR2 FQGNSA. CDR3 sequence reads: CASSTRDLDTQYF. The entire variable domain, with the rest obtained from reference TRBV7-2 and TRBJ2-3, is as follows: GAGVSQSPSNKVTEKGKDVELRCDPISGHTALYWYRQSLGQGLEFLIYFQGNSAPDKSGLPSDRFSAERTGGSVSTLTIQRTQQEDSAVYLCASSTRDLDTQYFGPGTRLTVL.

In terms of frequency, this clonotype is medium-sized. V is TRBV29-1 and J is TRBJ2-5; the D call from TCRdb, TRBD2, cannot be confirmed without DNA. CDR1 and CDR2 from the germline V gene are SQVTM and ANQGSEA. The CDR3 spans 13 residues. CDR3: CSVVGLAGETQYF.

V gene TRBV28 combines with J gene TRBJ2-7. Germline V gene lookup returns CDR1 MDHEN and CDR2 SYDVKM. This CDR3 comprises 13 residues. CDR3 residues: CASSFGVTYEQYF.

This clonotype is called medium-sized (0.01 to 0.1%) based on its frequency. This chain uses TRBV20-1 with TRBJ2-1; TCRdb selects TRBD2, and the lack of DNA leaves this call unchecked. CDR3 length equals 15 residues. From germline, CDR1 is DFQATT and CDR2 SNEGSKA (reference sequence). CDR3 in amino acids: CSAAGGRRAYNEQFF.

This clonotype shows up as medium-sized by frequency. This chain links TRBV15 with TRBJ2-7. The CDR3 sequence is 15 residues long. Germline V CDR1 and CDR2: LNHNV, YYDKDF (reference sequence). The CDR3 region is CATSRGAGRSYEQYF.

Measured by frequency, this clonotype is medium-sized. The chain couples TRBV30 to TRBJ2-3; absent DNA, TCRdb's TRBD2 call cannot be checked. The CDR3 sequence is 19 residues long. CDR1 and CDR2 from the germline V gene are GTSNPN and SVGIG (reference sequence). The CDR3 protein is CASTLTSGRKVVGTDTQYF.

The V call is TRBV27, the J call TRBJ2-1; TCRdb picks TRBD2, but there is no DNA to check that call. Germline V gives CDR1 MNHEY, CDR2 SMNVEV (reference sequence). The CDR3 runs to 12 residues. Here the CDR3 reads CASSFGPGEQFF.

The V gene is TRBV9, the J gene TRBJ2-1. Per the germline V gene, CDR1 is SGDLS and CDR2 is YYNGEE. This CDR3 has 15 residues. CDR3 protein: CASSAQSVSYNEQFF.

The genes are TRBV2 and TRBJ2-1; there is no DNA to check the TCRdb D call of TRBD2. CDR3 length: 16 amino acids. CDR1 and CDR2 from the germline V gene are SNHLY and FYNNEI. This CDR3 reads CASSEALGTSGNEQFF.

J is TRBJ2-4 and V is TRBV29-1; TCRdb names TRBD1, which stays unverified in the absence of DNA. Germline V lookup: CDR1 SQVTM, CDR2 ANQGSEA. The CDR3 is 16 residues long. Here the CDR3 reads CSVELSQGGGKNIQYF. Looking up the rest from reference TRBV29-1 and TRBJ2-4 gives the full variable domain: SAVISQKPSRDICQRGTSLTIQCQVDSQVTMMFWYRQQPGQSLTLIATANQGSEATYESGFVIDKFPISRPNLTFSTLTVSNMSPEDSSIYLCSVELSQGGGKNIQYFGAGTRLSVL.

By frequency, this clonotype is medium-sized. The genes are TRBV29-1 and TRBJ2-3; TCRdb's assignment of TRBD2 cannot be checked, as there is no DNA. Germline CDR1 SQVTM, CDR2 ANQGSEA. The length of the CDR3 is 16 residues. CDR3 loop: CSVTGTSGLSTDTQYF.

By frequency, this clonotype is medium-sized. The rearrangement joins TRBV7-9 to TRBJ2-2. There are 17 residues in the CDR3. Germline V gene lookup returns CDR1 SEHNR and CDR2 FQNEAQ (reference sequence). The CDR3 spells CASSLGQTPRFTGELFF.

By frequency, this clonotype is medium-sized. V is TRBV18 and J is TRBJ2-7. Germline values: CDR1 KGHSH, CDR2 LQKENI. This CDR3 is 14 amino acids long. The CDR3 is CASSPPGGPYEQYF.

The J gene is TRBJ2-7, the V gene TRBV19; TCRdb's D call, TRBD2, is unchecked because there is no DNA. This CDR3 has 15 amino acids. CDR1 and CDR2 (germline): LNHDA, SQIVND (reference sequence). The CDR3 protein is CASSIAAGSDYEQYF.

This chain uses TRBV5-4 with TRBJ2-1; no DNA is available, so the TRBD2 call from TCRdb remains unchecked. The CDR3 loop spans 19 amino acids. Germline CDR1 is SGHNT and CDR2 is YYREEE (reference sequence). The CDR3: CASSHLPLFTSGPENEQFF.

The gene calls are TRBV12-3 or TRBV12-4 and TRBJ2-7; the TCRdb call, TRBD2, lacks DNA for checking. The CDR3 is 15 amino acids. The CDR3 loop is CASSPSSGPIYEQYF.